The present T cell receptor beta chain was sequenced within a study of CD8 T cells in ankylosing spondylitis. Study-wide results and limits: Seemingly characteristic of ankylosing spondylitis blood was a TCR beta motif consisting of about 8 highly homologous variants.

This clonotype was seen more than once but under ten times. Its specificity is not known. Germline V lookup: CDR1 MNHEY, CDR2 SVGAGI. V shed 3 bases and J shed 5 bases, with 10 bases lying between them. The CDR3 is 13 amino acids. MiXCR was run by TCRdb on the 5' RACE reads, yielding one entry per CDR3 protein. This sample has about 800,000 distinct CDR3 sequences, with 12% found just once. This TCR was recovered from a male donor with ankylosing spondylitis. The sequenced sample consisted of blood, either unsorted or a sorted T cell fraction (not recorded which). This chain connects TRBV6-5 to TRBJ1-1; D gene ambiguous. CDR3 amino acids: CASSYKPRTEAFF. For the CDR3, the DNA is TGTGCCAGCAGTTATAAGCCCCGTACTGAAGCTTTCTTT.